Below, one TCR beta chain is given with its context. Antigen unknown. CDR1 and CDR2 from the germline V gene are GTSNPN and SVGIG (reference sequence). The CDR3 consists of 14 residues. The V segment lost 3 bases and the J segment 5 bases; nucleotides outside the gene matches: 7. The data stem from a study of shared clonotypes between healthy human individuals. Study-wide findings and caveats: Clonotypes shared by all four sorted-subset donors had higher generation probabilities than non-shared clonotypes.

Sequenced by immunoSEQ multiplex PCR; TCRdb stores in-frame clones only, minus some. This sample has millions of clones, with 95% found just once. This TCR was sampled from a man aged 18 to 30 in good health. The chain combines TRBV30 with TRBJ2-1; 7 bases agree with TRBD2. Material for sequencing was naive CD4+ T cells sorted from blood. Regarding subset: CD45RA+ positively selected. CDR3 loop: CAWRSGGSHNEQFF. CDR3 DNA: TGTGCCTGGAGAAGCGGCGGGAGTCACAATGAGCAGTTCTTC.